One and the same sample provided the 15 T cell receptor beta chains below, sequenced in a study of blood T cell repertoires in COVID-19. Data came from immunoSEQ multiplex PCR; TCRdb stores just in-frame clones and leaves some out. The sample lists 150,000 to 180,000 clones, 83% seen once, with around an eighth in the top ten. Specimen: peripheral blood. These TCRs come from a woman in her sixties or seventies with COVID-19, enrolled during active disease.

The rearrangement links TRBV19 to TRBJ2-5; possibly TRBD1 for D (5 bases). This CDR3 contains 13 residues. Germline CDR1 and CDR2: LNHDA and SQIVND (reference sequence). The V end lost 5 bases, the J end lost 4 bases, and 11 bases lay between the germline ends. CDR3: CASSRDSSETQYF. For the CDR3, the DNA is TGTGCCAGTAGTCGTGACAGTTCAGAGACCCAGTACTTC.

The CDR3: CATSRESSGIGEQYF. In DNA, the CDR3 is TGTGCCACCAGCAGAGAATCTAGCGGGATCGGCGAGCAGTACTTC. The rearrangement links TRBV15 to TRBJ2-7, with 9 bases lining up with TRBD2. The junction had 6 bases not matched to a gene; V was cut back by 0 bases and J by 6 bases. CDR3 length: 15 residues. Germline V gene data show CDR1 as LNHNV and CDR2 as YYDKDF (reference sequence). Combining the CDR3 with reference TRBV15 and TRBJ2-7 gives the whole variable domain DAMVIQNPRYQVTQFGKPVTLSCSQTLNHNVMYWYQQKSSQAPKLLFHYYDKDFNNEADTPDNFQSRRPNTSFCFLDIRSPGLGDTAMYLCATSRESSGIGEQYFGPGTRLTVT.

The chain is built from TRBV7-3 and TRBJ2-1, with 16 bases aligning to TRBD2. Germline V gene sequence: CDR1 SGHTA, CDR2 FQGTGA. The V gene end was trimmed by 0 bases and the J gene end by 4 bases; junction bases not matched to a gene: 3. CDR3 length: 18 amino acids. In nucleotides, the CDR3 is TGTGCCAGCAGCTTAACGGGACTAGCGGGAGGGACGTACAATGAGCAGTTCTTC. This translates into CASSLTGLAGGTYNEQFF.

In this sample, this clone turned up a few times. This chain uses TRBV6-2 or TRBV6-3 with TRBJ2-7; a possible D gene is TRBD1 (6 bases). The CDR3 spans 13 residues. V lost 6 bases, J lost 2 bases, and 11 bases lay in between. The germline CDR1 and CDR2 sequences are MNHEY and SVGEGT. This chain's CDR3 is CASSKGQTYEQYV. The CDR3 DNA sequence: TGTGCCAGCAGCAAAGGACAGACCTACGAGCAGTACGTC.

The chain links TRBV5-5 to TRBJ2-7; no firm D call. Trimming took 4 bases from V and 7 from J, leaving 9 bases between them. The CDR3 totals 11 residues. The V gene's germline CDR1 is SGHKS and CDR2 YYEKEE (reference sequence). CDR3 DNA sequence: TGTGCCAGCAGCGATGCGAGAGAGCAGTACTTC. Translation: CASSDAREQYF.

V is TRBV24-1 and J is TRBJ1-2, with a weak D call TRBD1 (5 bases). The CDR3 totals 14 residues. Germline-derived CDR1 and CDR2 are KGHDR and SFDVKD. Between the trimmed V and J ends, which lost 3 bases and 3 bases, there was a span of 10 bases. CDR3 sequence reads: CATSDRGGDYGYTF. CDR3 sequence (DNA): TGTGCCACCAGTGATAGGGGTGGGGACTATGGCTACACCTTC.

The gene calls are TRBV10-1 and TRBJ2-7; D not resolved. In germline, CDR1 is WNHNN, CDR2 SYGVQD (reference sequence). Trimming took off 6 bases at V and 3 bases at J, with 6 bases between the two ends. The CDR3 covers 11 residues. DNA of the CDR3: TGCGCCAGCAGAGTGCGCTACGAGCAGTACTTC. Its protein is CASRVRYEQYF.

The chain employs TRBV7-8 and TRBJ1-2; maybe TRBD1 (6 bases). Trimming stripped 2 bases from V and 2 bases from J, with 12 bases between. This CDR3 comprises 15 residues. Germline-derived CDR1 and CDR2 are SGHVS and FQNEAQ. CDR3 in amino acids: CASSLLGGVNYGYTF. In DNA form, the CDR3 reads TGTGCCAGCAGCTTATTAGGGGGGGTAAACTATGGCTACACCTTC. The full variable domain, rest sourced from reference TRBV7-8 and TRBJ1-2, is GAGVSQSPRYKVAKRGQDVALRCDPISGHVSLFWYQQALGQGPEFLTYFQNEAQLDKSGLPSDRFFAERPEGSVSTLKIQRTQQEDSAVYLCASSLLGGVNYGYTFGSGTRLTVV.

The chain employs TRBV7-6 and TRBJ2-1; 8 bases are shared with TRBD2. This CDR3 contains 16 residues. Germline V lookup: CDR1 SGHVS, CDR2 FNYEAQ. Trimming removed 0 bases from V and 7 bases from J; junction bases left unmatched: 8. CDR3: CASSLASSGGLNEQFF. The DNA of the CDR3 is TGTGCCAGCAGCTTAGCGTCAAGCGGGGGTCTGAATGAGCAGTTCTTC.

The gene calls are TRBV29-1 and TRBJ1-2, with TRBD1 matching 8 bases. This CDR3 is 15 amino acids long. CDR1 SQVTM and CDR2 ANQGSEA come from the germline V gene. Trimming cost V 2 bases and J 4 bases; bases outside gene matches: 9. The CDR3 is CSVEFSDRALYGYTF. The CDR3 coding sequence is TGCAGCGTTGAATTTTCGGACAGGGCGCTCTATGGCTACACCTTC.

CDR3 in DNA: TGTGCCAGCAGCTCCGGGACAGGGGGCGTTGGCTACACCTTC. Translated, it gives CASSSGTGGVGYTF. The chain uses TRBV5-4 and TRBJ1-2; 12 bases map to TRBD1. CDR1 is SGHNT, CDR2 YYREEE, per germline (reference sequence). The CDR3 is 14 amino acids. With 3 bases clipped from V and 7 bases from J, the junction kept 4 bases outside the gene matches.

This clone was observed a single time. The chain has TRBV2 and TRBJ1-1, with D possibly TRBD1 on 5 matching bases. The CDR3 extends over 14 amino acids. V lost 6 bases and J 5 bases, leaving 16 bases between the germline ends. Germline CDR1 SNHLY, CDR2 FYNNEI. The CDR3: CASSRLTGGTEAFF. CDR3 bases: TGTGCCAGCAGCAGGCTTACCGGGGGGACTGAAGCTTTCTTT. Using reference TRBV2 and TRBJ1-1 for the parts outside the CDR3, the full variable domain is EPEVTQTPSHQVTQMGQEVILRCVPISNHLYFYWYRQILGQKVEFLVSFYNNEISEKSEIFDDQFSVERPDGSNFTLKIRSTKLEDSAMYFCASSRLTGGTEAFFGQGTRLTVV.

This clone was picked up one time. The rearrangement joins TRBV11-2 to TRBJ1-2; 7 positions agree with TRBD1. V lost 6 bases and J lost 4; bases outside the gene matches: 20. Germline lookup yields CDR1 SGHAT and CDR2 FQNNGV. The length of the CDR3 is 18 residues. The CDR3 loop reads CASRSIRGRGSRSYGYTF. DNA for the CDR3: TGTGCCAGCAGATCCATTAGAGGCAGGGGGAGCAGGAGCTATGGCTACACCTTC. The whole variable domain, remainder taken from reference TRBV11-2 and TRBJ1-2, is EAGVAQSPRYKIIEKRQSVAFWCNPISGHATLYWYQQILGQGPKLLIQFQNNGVVDDSQLPKDRFSAERLKGVDSTLKIQPAKLEDSAVYLCASRSIRGRGSRSYGYTFGSGTRLTVV.

The chain recombines TRBV7-9 with TRBJ1-5, with a possible D match to TRBD1 (6 bases). Germline V CDR1 and CDR2: SEHNR, FQNEAQ (reference sequence). The germline V and J ends were trimmed by 4 bases and 1 base, with 20 bases remaining between them. This CDR3 comprises 18 residues. The CDR3 DNA is TGTGCCAGCAGCTCCGGACCGCCAGGGGTAGGAAGCAATCAGCCCCAGCATTTT. The encoded protein is CASSSGPPGVGSNQPQHF.

The J gene is TRBJ2-5, the V gene TRBV19; 7 bases are shared with TRBD1. CDR3 length: 15 amino acids. Germline-derived CDR1 and CDR2 are LNHDA and SQIVND (reference sequence). The J segment lost 4 bases and the V segment lost 3 bases, leaving 8 bases of the junction unmatched. The CDR3 protein is CASSMRANRGETQYF. CDR3 DNA sequence: TGTGCCAGTAGTATGAGGGCCAACAGGGGAGAGACCCAGTACTTC.